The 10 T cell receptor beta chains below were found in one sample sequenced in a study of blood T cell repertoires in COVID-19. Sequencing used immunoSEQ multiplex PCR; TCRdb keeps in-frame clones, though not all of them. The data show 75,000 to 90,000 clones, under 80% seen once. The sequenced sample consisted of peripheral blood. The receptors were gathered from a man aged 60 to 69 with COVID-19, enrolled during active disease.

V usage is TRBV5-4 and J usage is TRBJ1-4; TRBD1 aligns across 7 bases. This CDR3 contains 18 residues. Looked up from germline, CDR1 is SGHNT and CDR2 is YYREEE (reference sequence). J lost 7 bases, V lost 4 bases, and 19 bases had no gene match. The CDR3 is CASSELRDLTGTAEKLFF. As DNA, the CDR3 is TGTGCCAGCAGCGAACTACGAGATCTGACAGGGACAGCTGAAAAACTGTTTTTT.

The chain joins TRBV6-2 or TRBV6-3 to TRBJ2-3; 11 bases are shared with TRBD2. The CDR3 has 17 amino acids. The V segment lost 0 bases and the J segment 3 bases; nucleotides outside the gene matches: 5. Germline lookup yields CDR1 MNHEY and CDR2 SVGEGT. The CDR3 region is CASSYSSGRAGTDTQYF. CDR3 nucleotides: TGTGCCAGCAGTTACTCTAGCGGGAGGGCCGGAACAGATACGCAGTATTTT.

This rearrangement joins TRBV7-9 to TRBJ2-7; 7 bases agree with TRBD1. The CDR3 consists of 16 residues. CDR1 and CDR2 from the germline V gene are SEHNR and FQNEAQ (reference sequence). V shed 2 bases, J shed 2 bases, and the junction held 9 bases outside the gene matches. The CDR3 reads CASSLNPPGGTYEQYF. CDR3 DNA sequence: TGTGCCAGCAGCTTAAATCCGCCAGGGGGAACCTACGAGCAGTACTTC.

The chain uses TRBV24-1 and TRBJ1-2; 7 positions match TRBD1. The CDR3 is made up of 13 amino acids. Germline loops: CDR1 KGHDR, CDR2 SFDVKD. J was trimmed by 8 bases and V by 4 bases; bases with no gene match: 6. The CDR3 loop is CATSDSTGPGYTF. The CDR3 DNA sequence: TGTGCCACCAGTGACTCGACAGGGCCCGGCTACACCTTC.

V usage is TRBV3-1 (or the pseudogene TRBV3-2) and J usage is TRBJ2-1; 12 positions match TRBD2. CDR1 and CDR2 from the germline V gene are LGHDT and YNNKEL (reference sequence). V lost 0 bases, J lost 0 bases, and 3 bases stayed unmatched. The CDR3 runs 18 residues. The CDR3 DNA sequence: TGTGCCAGCAGCCAAGAACTAGCGGGGGGCAGCTCCTACAATGAGCAGTTCTTC. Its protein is CASSQELAGGSSYNEQFF.

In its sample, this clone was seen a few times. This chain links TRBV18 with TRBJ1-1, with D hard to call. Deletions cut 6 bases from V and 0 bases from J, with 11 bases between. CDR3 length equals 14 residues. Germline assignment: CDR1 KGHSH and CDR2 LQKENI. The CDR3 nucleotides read TGTGCCAGCTCCGACTTGGGAGTGAACACTGAAGCTTTCTTT. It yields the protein CASSDLGVNTEAFF.

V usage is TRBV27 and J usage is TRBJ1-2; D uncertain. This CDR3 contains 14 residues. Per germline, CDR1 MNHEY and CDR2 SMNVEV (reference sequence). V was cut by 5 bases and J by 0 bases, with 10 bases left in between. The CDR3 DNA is TGTGCCAGCAGTCCGGGTGATGCTAACTATGGCTACACCTTC. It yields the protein CASSPGDANYGYTF.

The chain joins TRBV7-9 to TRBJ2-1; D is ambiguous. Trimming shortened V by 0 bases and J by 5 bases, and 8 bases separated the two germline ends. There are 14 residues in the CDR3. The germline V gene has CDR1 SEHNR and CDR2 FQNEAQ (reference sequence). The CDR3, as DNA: TGTGCCAGCAGCTTAGCGCAGGCCGACAATGAGCAGTTCTTC. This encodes CASSLAQADNEQFF.

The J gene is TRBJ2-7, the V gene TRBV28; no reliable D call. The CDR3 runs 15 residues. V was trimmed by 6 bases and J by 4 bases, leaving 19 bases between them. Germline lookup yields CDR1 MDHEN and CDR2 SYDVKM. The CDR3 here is CASSPRRRVLYEQYF. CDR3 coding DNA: TGTGCCAGCAGCCCGCGGCGTCGGGTGCTTTACGAGCAGTACTTC.

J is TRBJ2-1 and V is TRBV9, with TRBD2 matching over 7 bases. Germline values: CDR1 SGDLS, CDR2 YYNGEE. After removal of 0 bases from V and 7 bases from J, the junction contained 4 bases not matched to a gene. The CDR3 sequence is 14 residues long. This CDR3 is CASSVVGSGNEQFF. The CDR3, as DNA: TGTGCCAGCAGCGTAGTCGGTAGCGGGAATGAGCAGTTCTTC.